This T cell receptor (beta chain) appears in the sequencing data of a study of cytomegalovirus exposure and HLA in healthy donors. Study-level background: Out of fewer than 400 genotyped donors, about 76% belonged to the Caucasian-associated ancestry cluster.

Vbeta (60) and Jbeta (13) primers were used in the PCR. The assay was immunoSEQ multiplex PCR, and TCRdb's table has in-frame clones only and misses some. The repertoire holds tens of thousands of clones, with roughly 50% as singletons. In its sample, this clone was seen a few times. As yet, its antigen is unknown. The CDR3 extends over 17 amino acids. CDR1 is MGHRA, CDR2 YSYEKL, per germline. The V gene lost 0 bases and the J gene lost 2 bases, with 11 bases spanning the gap. Findings and caveats of the study: Sequencing likely caused a cluster of highly shared sequence variants. DRB1 showed the most TCR associations and HLA-C the fewest in a later analysis, as rates varied by HLA locus.

The TCR originated in a woman aged 40 to 50 in good health and CMV-seropositive. The sequenced material came from PBMCs. The chain is built from TRBV4-1 and TRBJ2-6, with D perhaps matching TRBD1 (6 bases). CDR3 DNA: TGCGCCAGCAGCCAAGATCGTGCAGGGGCTGGGGCCAACGTCCTGACTTTC. Translated, it gives CASSQDRAGAGANVLTF.